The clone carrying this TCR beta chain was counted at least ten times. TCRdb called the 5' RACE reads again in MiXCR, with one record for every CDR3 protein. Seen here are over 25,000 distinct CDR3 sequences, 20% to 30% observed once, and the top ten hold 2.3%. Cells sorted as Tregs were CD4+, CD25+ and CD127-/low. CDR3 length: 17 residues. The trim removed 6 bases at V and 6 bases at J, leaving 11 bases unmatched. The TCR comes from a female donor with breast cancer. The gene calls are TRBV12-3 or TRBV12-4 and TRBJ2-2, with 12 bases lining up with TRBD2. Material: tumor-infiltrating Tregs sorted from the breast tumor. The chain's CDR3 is CASSLLTSGGLPGELFF. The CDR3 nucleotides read TGTGCCAGCAGCCTACTGACTAGCGGGGGCCTTCCCGGGGAGCTGTTTTTT.